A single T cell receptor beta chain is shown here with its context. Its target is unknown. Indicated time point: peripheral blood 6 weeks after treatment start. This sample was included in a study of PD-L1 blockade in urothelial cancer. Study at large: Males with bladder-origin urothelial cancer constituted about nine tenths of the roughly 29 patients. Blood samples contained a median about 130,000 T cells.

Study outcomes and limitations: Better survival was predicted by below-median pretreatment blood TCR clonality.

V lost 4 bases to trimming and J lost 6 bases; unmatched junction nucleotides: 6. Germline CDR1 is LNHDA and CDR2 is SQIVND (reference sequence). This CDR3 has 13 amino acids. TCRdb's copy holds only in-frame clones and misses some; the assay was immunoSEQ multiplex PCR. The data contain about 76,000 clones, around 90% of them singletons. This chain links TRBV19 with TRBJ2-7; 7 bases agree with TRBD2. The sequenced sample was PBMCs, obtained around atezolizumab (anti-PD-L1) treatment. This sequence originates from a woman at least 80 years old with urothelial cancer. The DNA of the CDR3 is TGTGCCAGTAGTACAACATGGGGGGGCGAGCAGTACTTC. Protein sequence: CASSTTWGGEQYF. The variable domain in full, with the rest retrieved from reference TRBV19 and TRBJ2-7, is DGGITQSPKYLFRKEGQNVTLSCEQNLNHDAMYWYRQDPGQGLRLIYYSQIVNDFQKGDIAEGYSVSREKKESFPLTVTSAQKNPTAFYLCASSTTWGGEQYFGPGTRLTVT.